The 8 T cell receptor beta chains below all came from one sample that was sequenced in a study of T cell clonality in common variable immunodeficiency. Profiled with immunoSEQ multiplex PCR; TCRdb holds only in-frame clones, not every one. Observed in the sample are about 52,000 clones, none of them singletons. Source material: peripheral blood mononuclear cells. The receptors originated from a person aged 18 to 75 in good health.

At least ten counts were recorded for this clone. From the germline J gene comes the end of the CDR3, since the read stops 3 residues before it. The J gene is TRBJ2-3, the V gene TRBV20-1; D uncertain. The germline V and J ends were trimmed by 5 bases and 0 bases, with 12 bases remaining between them. Per the germline V gene, CDR1 is DFQATT and CDR2 is SNEGSKA (reference sequence). This CDR3 has 14 amino acids. This CDR3 is CSAPDFTSTDTQYF. CDR3 bases read: TGCAGTGCTCCAGACTTCACTAGCACAGATACG.

Many counts were recorded for this clone. The read ends 3 residues before the CDR3 terminus; that terminus is restored from the germline J gene. This chain joins TRBV5-1 and TRBJ2-7; 7 bases match TRBD1. Germline V lookup: CDR1 SGHRS, CDR2 YFSETQ. V lost 4 bases, J lost 0 bases, and 10 bases stayed unmatched. The CDR3 loop spans 16 amino acids. Partial CDR3 DNA: TGCGCCAGCAGCCACTCCGGGACAGACCCCTCCTACGAG. As protein: CASSHSGTDPSYE. From start to end, the CDR3 is CASSHSGTDPSYEQYF.

In its sample, this clone was seen many times. The CDR3 sequence is CASRTSGGGEQFF. CDR3 bases read: TGTGCCAGTAGGACTAGCGGGGGCGGTGAG. The chain has TRBV19 and TRBJ2-1, with 12 bases matching TRBD2. The CDR3 end lies 3 residues beyond the end of the read and is filled in from the germline J gene. The CDR3 has 13 residues. Trimming cost V 6 bases and J 9 bases; bases outside gene matches: 3. Germline CDR1 reads LNHDA; CDR2 reads SQIVND (reference sequence).

This clone was observed many times. The missing CDR3 end, 3 residues past where the read stops, is filled in from the germline J gene. The chain carries TRBV18 and TRBJ2-7; tentative D call: TRBD2 (6 bases). This CDR3 has 14 amino acids. In germline, CDR1 is KGHSH, CDR2 LQKENI. V gave up 2 bases and J gave up 2 bases, with 10 bases separating them. The CDR3 protein is CASSPGRETYEQYF. CDR3 bases read: TGTGCCAGCTCACCAGGGCGGGAAACCTACGAG.

In its sample, this clone was seen a few times. The read terminates 3 residues ahead of where the CDR3 ends, so the germline J gene completes it. V gene TRBV2 combines with J gene TRBJ1-6, with TRBD1 matching 8 bases. The CDR3 contains 13 residues. Trimming cost V 10 bases and J 8 bases; bases outside gene matches: 7. Per the germline V gene, CDR1 is SNHLY and CDR2 is FYNNEI. The covered CDR3 bases are TGTGCCAACCCGGGACAGGCGGATTCACCC. It is translated as CANPGQADSP. The whole CDR3 protein is CANPGQADSPLHF.

As concerns this clone: From the germline J gene comes the end of the CDR3, since the read stops 3 residues before it. The chain carries TRBV19 and TRBJ1-1; D is possibly TRBD1 (5 bases). Per germline, CDR1 LNHDA and CDR2 SQIVND (reference sequence). This CDR3 comprises 14 residues. Trimming pared 5 bases from V and 0 bases from J, leaving 10 bases between. CDR3 protein: CASSYPGMNTEAFF. Partial CDR3 DNA: TGTGCCAGTAGTTACCCAGGGATGAACACTGAA.

This clone was counted only a few times. The read is 3 residues too short to cover the CDR3 end, so that end is filled in from the germline J gene. The chain is built from TRBV7-9 and TRBJ2-1, with 13 positions matching TRBD2. The CDR3 consists of 15 residues. Germline V gene sequence: CDR1 SEHNR, CDR2 FQNEAQ (reference sequence). The J segment lost 4 bases and the V segment lost 4 bases, leaving 1 base of the junction unmatched. The CDR3 DNA, read in part, is TGTGCCAGCAGCTGGGGACTAGCGGGGTACAATGAG. Translated: CASSWGLAGYNE. The whole CDR3 reads CASSWGLAGYNEQFF.

This clone came up many times. Read sequence stops 3 residues before the CDR3 end, and the germline J gene provides the missing end. V is TRBV4-2 and J is TRBJ1-2; 7 nucleotides align to TRBD1. V was clipped by 3 bases and J by 7 bases; unmatched bases: 5. The CDR3 loop spans 13 amino acids. Germline lookup yields CDR1 LGHNA and CDR2 YNFKEQ. The chain's CDR3 is CASSQEGASGYTF. The CDR3 bases that were read are TGTGCCAGCAGCCAGGAGGGGGCAAGTGGC.